Shown below are 17 T cell receptor beta chains from a single sample sequenced in a study of T-cell memory formation after mild COVID-19 (TCRdb year 2021). Libraries were prepared through 5' RACE. The listed sequencing device is Illumina NovaSeq 6000. TCRdb redid the processing of the public reads, applying fastp at Q25 and MiXCR, and retained in-frame beta chains. Every distinct CDR3 protein forms one entry, paired with its most common genes and DNA. The sample has about 440,000 distinct CDR3 sequences on record, around 20% of them singletons. The leading ten clones occupy approximately 8.4% of the sample. Input material: PBMCs or a T cell subset sorted from them (not recorded which). These receptor sequences come from an adult woman who had mild COVID-19 (a few samples of this study predate the infection). The sample titles of this study are shuffled in the database, so cell type and time point are left out; the donor was told from shared clones.

This clonotype was detected a few times. The chain recombines TRBV5-1 with TRBJ2-3; D unresolved. CDR3 length: 15 residues. Looked up from germline, CDR1 is SGHRS and CDR2 is YFSETQ. Trimming pared 2 bases from V and 5 bases from J, leaving 15 bases between. CDR3 residues: CASSFRLPQRDTQYF. For the CDR3, the DNA is TGCGCCAGCAGCTTCCGGCTACCCCAACGAGATACGCAGTATTTT.

This clonotype came up a few times. The gene calls are TRBV3-1 and TRBJ2-3, with D hard to call. CDR1 and CDR2 from the germline V gene are LGHDT and YNNKEL (reference sequence). V was clipped by 1 base and J by 5 bases, with 7 bases between them. The CDR3 loop spans 13 amino acids. CDR3: CASSQGILDTQYF. The CDR3 DNA follows: TGTGCCAGCAGCCAAGGGATCCTAGATACGCAGTATTTT.

The chain recombines TRBV18 with TRBJ2-4; D is unresolved. Trimming shortened V by 2 bases and J by 8 bases, and 16 bases separated the two germline ends. CDR1 and CDR2 (germline): KGHSH, LQKENI. This CDR3 comprises 15 residues. The CDR3 sequence is CASSPSLSASDIQYF. DNA for the CDR3: TGTGCCAGCTCACCATCTTTGAGTGCGTCGGACATTCAGTACTTC.

J is TRBJ2-2 and V is TRBV5-1; D unclear. The length of the CDR3 is 13 residues. Trimming left V 3 bases short and J 1 base short, with 4 bases between. CDR1 and CDR2 (germline): SGHRS, YFSETQ. The CDR3 loop reads CASSSQNTGELFF. In DNA form, the CDR3 reads TGCGCCAGCAGCTCCCAGAACACCGGGGAGCTGTTTTTT.

This chain joins TRBV5-5 and TRBJ2-1, with D perhaps assigned TRBD1 or TRBD2 (5 bases each). This CDR3 region has 15 residues. Trimming cost V 0 bases and J 2 bases, with 9 bases left between them. Germline V lookup: CDR1 SGHKS, CDR2 YYEKEE (reference sequence). The CDR3 spells CASSLGGSPYNEQFF. For the CDR3, the DNA is TGTGCCAGCAGCTTGGGGGGGAGCCCCTACAATGAGCAGTTCTTC.

This clonotype appeared once. In DNA, the CDR3 is TGTGCCAGCACCTTTCGCGACGCTCTCAGGGGCTACACCTTC. As protein: CASTFRDALRGYTF. The chain combines TRBV7-9 with TRBJ1-2; D gene ambiguous. CDR3 length: 14 amino acids. Germline CDR1 is SEHNR and CDR2 is FQNEAQ (reference sequence). The germline V and J ends were trimmed by 7 bases and 8 bases, with 20 bases remaining between them.

The chain is built from TRBV12-3 or TRBV12-4 and TRBJ2-7, with D possibly being TRBD1 (6 bases). The CDR3 is 13 amino acids. Trimming removed 6 bases at V and 3 bases at J, with 12 bases between. CDR3 bases: TGTGCCAGCAGGGACAGTCAAGACTACGAGCAGTACTTC. Encoded protein: CASRDSQDYEQYF.

This clonotype was observed a few times. V is TRBV5-1 and J is TRBJ1-1, with 9 positions matching TRBD1. V lost 4 bases to trimming and J lost 4 bases; unmatched junction nucleotides: 11. Germline CDR1 SGHRS, CDR2 YFSETQ. The CDR3 covers 16 residues. Here the CDR3 DNA reads TGCGCCAGCAGCCCAGGACAGGGGCAATTAGGCACTGAAGCTTTCTTT. It specifies CASSPGQGQLGTEAFF. Together with reference TRBV5-1 and TRBJ1-1, the CDR3 gives the full variable domain: KAGVTQTPRYLIKTRGQQVTLSCSPISGHRSVSWYQQTPGQGLQFLFEYFSETQRNKGNFPGRFSGRQFSNSRSEMNVSTLELGDSALYLCASSPGQGQLGTEAFFGQGTRLTVV.

The rearrangement uses TRBV18 and TRBJ2-1, with 10 bases that match TRBD2. Germline CDR1 KGHSH, CDR2 LQKENI. With V trimmed by 3 bases and J by 4 bases, 12 bases remained unmatched. The CDR3 contains 18 residues. CDR3 in amino acids: CASSPLPPTSGLYNEQFF. The CDR3 DNA sequence: TGTGCCAGCTCACCTCTCCCCCCGACTAGCGGGCTATACAATGAGCAGTTCTTC. The variable domain in full, with the rest retrieved from reference TRBV18 and TRBJ2-1, is NAGVMQNPRHLVRRRGQEARLRCSPMKGHSHVYWYRQLPEEGLKFMVYLQKENIIDESGMPKERFSAEFPKEGPSILRIQQVVRGDSAAYFCASSPLPPTSGLYNEQFFGPGTRLTVL.

The chain combines TRBV19 with TRBJ1-5; D not resolved. V lost 5 bases to trimming and J lost 9 bases, with 11 bases between them. The germline CDR1 and CDR2 sequences are LNHDA and SQIVND (reference sequence). The CDR3 loop spans 12 amino acids. CDR3: CASSDIPSPQHF. In DNA, the CDR3 is TGTGCCAGTAGTGACATCCCCTCGCCCCAGCATTTT.

The rearrangement joins TRBV18 to TRBJ1-4, with 7 bases identical to TRBD1. Germline V CDR1 and CDR2: KGHSH, LQKENI. The CDR3 sequence is 14 residues long. V was clipped by 2 bases and J by 8 bases; unmatched bases: 5. The CDR3, as DNA: TGTGCCAGCTCACCAAGACAGGGAGTCGAAAAACTGTTTTTT. It specifies CASSPRQGVEKLFF. Based on the CDR3 plus reference TRBV18 and TRBJ1-4, the full variable domain is NAGVMQNPRHLVRRRGQEARLRCSPMKGHSHVYWYRQLPEEGLKFMVYLQKENIIDESGMPKERFSAEFPKEGPSILRIQQVVRGDSAAYFCASSPRQGVEKLFFGSGTQLSVL.

This clonotype was counted a few times. In nucleotides, the CDR3 is TGTGCCAGCAGCGTAGGCCCGGACAATGAGCAGTTCTTC. Translating it yields CASSVGPDNEQFF. This chain links TRBV9 with TRBJ2-1; the D is unclear. Trimming left V 0 bases short and J 5 bases short, with 6 bases between. CDR3 length: 13 amino acids. CDR1 is SGDLS, CDR2 YYNGEE, per germline.

The rearrangement uses TRBV28 and TRBJ2-1, with D possibly TRBD2 on 5 matching bases. The V end was cut by 5 bases, the J end by 12 bases, with 20 bases between. Per the germline V gene, CDR1 is MDHEN and CDR2 is SYDVKM. The length of the CDR3 is 14 residues. Here the CDR3 reads CASSQRTGSVGQFF. CDR3 bases: TGTGCCAGCAGTCAAAGGACTGGGTCAGTTGGGCAGTTCTTC. The whole variable domain, filled in from reference TRBV28 and TRBJ2-1, reads DVKVTQSSRYLVKRTGEKVFLECVQDMDHENMFWYRQDPGLGLRLIYFSYDVKMKEKGDIPEGYSVSREKKERFSLILESASTNQTSMYLCASSQRTGSVGQFFGPGTRLTVL.

In its sample, this clonotype was seen a few times. The chain joins TRBV12-3 or TRBV12-4 to TRBJ2-1; TRBD2 aligns across 7 bases. This CDR3 contains 15 residues. V was clipped by 8 bases and J by 4 bases; unmatched bases: 11. The CDR3 DNA reads as TGTGCCAGCGGATTAAGACTAGCTGGTTACAATGAGCAGTTCTTC. Translation: CASGLRLAGYNEQFF.

This clonotype was detected many times. The rearrangement links TRBV2 to TRBJ2-1; D ambiguous. Germline V gene lookup returns CDR1 SNHLY and CDR2 FYNNEI. This CDR3 region has 13 residues. Trimming removed 5 bases at V and 4 bases at J, with 9 bases between. The CDR3 reads CASSSSEYNEQFF. CDR3 sequence (DNA): TGTGCCAGCAGTAGTTCCGAATACAATGAGCAGTTCTTC.

The chain employs TRBV12-3 or TRBV12-4 and TRBJ1-6, with 10 bases lining up with TRBD1. The length of the CDR3 is 16 residues. Losses at the gene ends were 1 base for V and 7 bases for J; bases not matched to a gene: 4. CDR3 bases: TGTGCCAGCAGTTTAGGGACAGGGGGGGGAAATTCACCCCTCCACTTT. Its translation is CASSLGTGGGNSPLHF.

This chain uses TRBV19 with TRBJ2-3, with 12 bases fitting TRBD2. Germline values: CDR1 LNHDA, CDR2 SQIVND (reference sequence). CDR3 length: 16 amino acids. V shed 6 bases, J shed 0 bases, and the junction held 4 bases outside the gene matches. The CDR3 loop reads CASRGGTSGSTDTQYF. The CDR3 bases are TGTGCCAGTAGAGGCGGGACTAGCGGGAGCACAGATACGCAGTATTTT.